This TCR beta chain stems from a study of T cell clonality in common variable immunodeficiency. The protocol was immunoSEQ multiplex PCR, while the TCRdb copy is restricted to in-frame clones and leaves out a portion. Altogether about 32,000 clones were found in the sample, and no singletons occur. This clone was recorded at least ten times. The missing CDR3 end, 3 residues past where the read stops, is filled in from the germline J gene. Germline CDR1 is SGHTA and CDR2 is FQGTGA. The CDR3 is 13 residues long. V shed 2 bases and J shed 5 bases, with 9 bases lying between them. The TCR originated in a person between 18 and 69 years old in good health. What was sequenced was peripheral blood mononuclear cells. The chain links TRBV7-3 to TRBJ2-5, with D possibly being TRBD2 (6 bases). This chain's CDR3 is CASSLYGGETQYF. Incomplete CDR3 DNA: TGTGCCAGCAGCTTATATGGGGGGGAGACC.